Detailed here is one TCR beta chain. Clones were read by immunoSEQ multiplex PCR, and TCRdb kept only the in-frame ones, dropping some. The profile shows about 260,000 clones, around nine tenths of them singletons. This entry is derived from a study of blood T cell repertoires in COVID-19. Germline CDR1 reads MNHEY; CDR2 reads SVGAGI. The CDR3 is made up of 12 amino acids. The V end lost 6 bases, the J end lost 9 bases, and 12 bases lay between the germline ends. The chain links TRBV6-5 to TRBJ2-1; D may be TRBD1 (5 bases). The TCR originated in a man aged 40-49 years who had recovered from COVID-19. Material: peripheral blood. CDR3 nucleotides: TGTGCCAGCAGCCTAGGGGCGGCTGAGCAGTTCTTC. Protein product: CASSLGAAEQFF.